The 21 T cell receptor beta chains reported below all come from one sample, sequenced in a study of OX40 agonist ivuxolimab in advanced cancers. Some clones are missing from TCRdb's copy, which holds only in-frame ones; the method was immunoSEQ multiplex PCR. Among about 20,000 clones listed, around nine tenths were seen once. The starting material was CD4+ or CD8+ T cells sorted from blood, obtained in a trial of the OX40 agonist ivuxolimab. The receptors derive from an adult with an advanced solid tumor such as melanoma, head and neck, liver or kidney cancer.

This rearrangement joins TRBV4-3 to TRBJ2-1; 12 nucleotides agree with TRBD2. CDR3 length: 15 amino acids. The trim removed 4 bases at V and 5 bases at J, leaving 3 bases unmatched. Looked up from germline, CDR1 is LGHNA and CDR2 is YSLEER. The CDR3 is CASSRTSGENNEQFF. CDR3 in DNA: TGCGCCAGCAGCCGGACTAGCGGGGAAAACAATGAGCAGTTCTTC.

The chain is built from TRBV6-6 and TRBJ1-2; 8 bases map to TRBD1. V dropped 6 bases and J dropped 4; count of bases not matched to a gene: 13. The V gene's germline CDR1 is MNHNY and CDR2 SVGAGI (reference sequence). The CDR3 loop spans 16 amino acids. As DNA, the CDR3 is TGTGCCAGCAGCCTTCAGGGGGCAGGGGATCCCTATGGCTACACCTTC. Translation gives CASSLQGAGDPYGYTF.

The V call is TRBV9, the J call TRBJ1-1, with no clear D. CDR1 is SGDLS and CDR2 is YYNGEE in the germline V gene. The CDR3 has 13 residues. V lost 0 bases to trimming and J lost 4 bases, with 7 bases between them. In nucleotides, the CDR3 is TGTGCCAGCAGCGTAGGCCCGAGCACTGAAGCTTTCTTT. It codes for CASSVGPSTEAFF.

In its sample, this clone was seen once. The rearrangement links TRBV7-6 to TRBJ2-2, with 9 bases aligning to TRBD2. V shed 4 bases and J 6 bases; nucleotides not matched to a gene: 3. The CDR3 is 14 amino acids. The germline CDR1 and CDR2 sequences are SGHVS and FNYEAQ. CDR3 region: CASSSLAGAGELFF. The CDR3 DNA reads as TGTGCCAGCAGCTCCTTAGCGGGGGCCGGGGAGCTGTTTTTT.

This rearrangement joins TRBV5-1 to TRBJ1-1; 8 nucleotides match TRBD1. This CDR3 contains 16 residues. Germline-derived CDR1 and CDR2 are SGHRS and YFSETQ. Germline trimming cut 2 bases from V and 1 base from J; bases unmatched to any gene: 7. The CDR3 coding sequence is TGCGCCAGCAGCTTTTTTACAGGGGGTCAGAACACTGAAGCTTTCTTT. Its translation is CASSFFTGGQNTEAFF.

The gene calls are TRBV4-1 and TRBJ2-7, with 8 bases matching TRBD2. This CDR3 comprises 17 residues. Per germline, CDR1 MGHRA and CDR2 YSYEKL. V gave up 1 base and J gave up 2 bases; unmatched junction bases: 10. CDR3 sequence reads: CASSQAGTSGGTYEQYF. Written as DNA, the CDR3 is TGCGCCAGCAGCCAAGCAGGGACTAGTGGGGGAACCTACGAGCAGTACTTC.

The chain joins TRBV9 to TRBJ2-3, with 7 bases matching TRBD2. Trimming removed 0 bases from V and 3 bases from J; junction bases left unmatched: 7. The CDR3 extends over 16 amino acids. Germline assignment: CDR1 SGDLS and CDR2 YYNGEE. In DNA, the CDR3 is TGTGCCAGCAGCGTAGCACTAGTGGGGGGGACAGATACGCAGTATTTT. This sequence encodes CASSVALVGGTDTQYF.

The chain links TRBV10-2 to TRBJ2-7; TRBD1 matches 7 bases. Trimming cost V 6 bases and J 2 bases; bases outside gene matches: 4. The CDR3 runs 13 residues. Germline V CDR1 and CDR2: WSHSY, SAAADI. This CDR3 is CASSRDRPYEQYF. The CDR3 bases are TGCGCCAGCAGCCGGGACAGACCCTACGAGCAGTACTTC.

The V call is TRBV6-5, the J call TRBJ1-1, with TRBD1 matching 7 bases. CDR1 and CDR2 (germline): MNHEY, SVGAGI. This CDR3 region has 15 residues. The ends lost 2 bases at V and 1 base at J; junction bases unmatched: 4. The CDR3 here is CASSYGTDQNTEAFF. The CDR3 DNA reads TGTGCCAGCAGTTACGGGACAGACCAGAACACTGAAGCTTTCTTT.

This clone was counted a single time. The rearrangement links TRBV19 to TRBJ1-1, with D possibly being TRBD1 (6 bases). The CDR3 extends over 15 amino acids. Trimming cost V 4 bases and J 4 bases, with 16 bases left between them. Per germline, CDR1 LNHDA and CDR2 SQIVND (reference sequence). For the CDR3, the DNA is TGTGCCAGTAGTACCGCTCAGGGGATGGGCACTGAAGCTTTCTTT. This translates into CASSTAQGMGTEAFF.

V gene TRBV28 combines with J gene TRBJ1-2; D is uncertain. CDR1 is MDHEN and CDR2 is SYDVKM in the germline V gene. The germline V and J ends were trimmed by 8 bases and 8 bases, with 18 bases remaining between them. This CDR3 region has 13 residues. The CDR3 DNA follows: TGTGCCAGCGGGCCCTTACGGGCTCAAGGCTACACCTTC. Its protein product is CASGPLRAQGYTF.

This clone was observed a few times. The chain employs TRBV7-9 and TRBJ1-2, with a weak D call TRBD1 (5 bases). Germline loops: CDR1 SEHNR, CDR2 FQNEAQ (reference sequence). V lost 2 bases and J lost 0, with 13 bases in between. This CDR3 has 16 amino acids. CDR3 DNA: TGTGCCAGCAGCTTAAGTACGGAGACAGCTAACTATGGCTACACCTTC. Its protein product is CASSLSTETANYGYTF. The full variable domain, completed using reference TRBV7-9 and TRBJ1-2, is DTGVSQNPRHKITKRGQNVTFRCDPISEHNRLYWYRQTLGQGPEFLTYFQNEAQLEKSRLLSDRFSAERPKGSFSTLEIQRTEQGDSAMYLCASSLSTETANYGYTFGSGTRLTVV.

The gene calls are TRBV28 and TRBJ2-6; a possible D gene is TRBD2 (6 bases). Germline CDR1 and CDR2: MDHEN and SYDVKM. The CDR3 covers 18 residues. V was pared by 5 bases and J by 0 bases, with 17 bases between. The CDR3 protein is CASSGGMGGLSGANVLTF. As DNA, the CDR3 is TGTGCCAGCAGTGGTGGGATGGGGGGACTCTCTGGGGCCAACGTCCTGACTTTC.

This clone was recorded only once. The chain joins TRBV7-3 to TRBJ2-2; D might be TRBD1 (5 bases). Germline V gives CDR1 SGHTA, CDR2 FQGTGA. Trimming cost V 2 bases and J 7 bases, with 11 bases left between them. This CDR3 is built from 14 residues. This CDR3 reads CASSLPGQVGELFF. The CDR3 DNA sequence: TGTGCCAGCAGCTTACCAGGGCAGGTCGGGGAGCTGTTTTTT. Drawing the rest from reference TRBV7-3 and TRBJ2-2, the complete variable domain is GAGVSQTPSNKVTEKGKYVELRCDPISGHTALYWYRQSLGQGPEFLIYFQGTGAADDSGLPNDRFFAVRPEGSVSTLKIQRTERGDSAVYLCASSLPGQVGELFFGEGSRLTVL.

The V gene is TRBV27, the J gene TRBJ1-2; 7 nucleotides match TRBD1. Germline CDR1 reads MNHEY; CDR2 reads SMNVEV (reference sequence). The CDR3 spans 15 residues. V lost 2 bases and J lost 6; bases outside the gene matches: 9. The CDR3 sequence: CASSLLGGAVNGYTF. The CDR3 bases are TGTGCCAGCAGTTTACTAGGGGGCGCGGTGAATGGCTACACCTTC.

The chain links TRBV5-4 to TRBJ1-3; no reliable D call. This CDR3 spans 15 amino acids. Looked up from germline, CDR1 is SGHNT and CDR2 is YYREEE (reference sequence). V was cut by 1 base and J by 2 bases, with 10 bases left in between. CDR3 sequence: CASSLMSGPGNTIYF. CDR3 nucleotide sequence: TGTGCCAGCAGCTTGATGAGCGGGCCTGGAAACACCATATATTTT.

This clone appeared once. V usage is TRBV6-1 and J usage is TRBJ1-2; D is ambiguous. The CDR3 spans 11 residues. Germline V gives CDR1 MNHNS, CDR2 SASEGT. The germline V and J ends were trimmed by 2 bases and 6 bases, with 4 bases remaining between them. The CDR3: CASSEMHGYTF. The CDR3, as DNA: TGTGCCAGCAGTGAAATGCATGGCTACACCTTC.

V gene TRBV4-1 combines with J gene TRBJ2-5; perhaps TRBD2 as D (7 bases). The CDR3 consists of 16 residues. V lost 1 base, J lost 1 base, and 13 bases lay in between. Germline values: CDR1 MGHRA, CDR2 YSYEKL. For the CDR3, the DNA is TGCGCCAGCAGCCAAGGAGGGGGGGGTCTCCAAGAGACCCAGTACTTC. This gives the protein CASSQGGGGLQETQYF.

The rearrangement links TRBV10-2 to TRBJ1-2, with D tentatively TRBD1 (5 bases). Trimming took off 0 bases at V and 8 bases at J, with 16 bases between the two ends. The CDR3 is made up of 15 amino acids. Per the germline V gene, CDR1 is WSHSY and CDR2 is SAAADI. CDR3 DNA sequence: TGCGCCAGCAGTGAGTCGACCGGGGGAATGTACGGCTACACCTTC. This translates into CASSESTGGMYGYTF.

CDR3 loop: CASSLSGDTDTQYF. In nucleotides, the CDR3 is TGCGCCAGCAGCTTGTCAGGGGACACAGATACGCAGTATTTT. This chain uses TRBV5-1 with TRBJ2-3; maybe TRBD1 (6 bases). V gave up 1 base and J gave up 2 bases, with 8 bases separating them. This CDR3 comprises 14 residues. Germline V CDR1 and CDR2: SGHRS, YFSETQ.

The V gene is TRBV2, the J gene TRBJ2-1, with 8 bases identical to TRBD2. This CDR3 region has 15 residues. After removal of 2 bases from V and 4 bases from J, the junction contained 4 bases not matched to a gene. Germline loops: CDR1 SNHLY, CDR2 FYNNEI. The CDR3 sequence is CASSELAGGYNEQFF. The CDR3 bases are TGTGCCAGCAGTGAATTGGCGGGGGGTTACAATGAGCAGTTCTTC.